This TCR beta chain originates from a study of shared clonotypes between healthy human individuals. Study-wide findings and caveats: Sampling covered nothing but blood. Tissue TCR repertoires likely differ from those found in blood. Sequencing depth was a factor that was expected to affect clonotype sharing among donors.

Notes on this clone: Its antigen is currently unknown.

The ends lost 6 bases at V and 0 bases at J; junction bases unmatched: 3. This CDR3 has 15 amino acids. In germline, CDR1 is SEHNR, CDR2 FQNEAQ (reference sequence). Sequencing used immunoSEQ multiplex PCR; TCRdb keeps in-frame clones, though not all of them. This sample yields hundreds of thousands of clones, of which over 90% are seen a single time; about 24% belongs to the top ten. CD45RO-negative, CCR7-positively selected cells formed the naive CD8 fraction, excluding terminally differentiated effector memory CD45RA+ cells. The rearrangement joins TRBV7-9 to TRBJ1-1; TRBD1 matches 11 bases. The source is a man aged 30 to 39 in good health. Source material: naive CD8+ T cells sorted from blood. The CDR3 protein is CASRLGQGVNTEAFF. For the CDR3, the DNA is TGTGCCAGCAGATTGGGACAGGGGGTGAACACTGAAGCTTTCTTT.